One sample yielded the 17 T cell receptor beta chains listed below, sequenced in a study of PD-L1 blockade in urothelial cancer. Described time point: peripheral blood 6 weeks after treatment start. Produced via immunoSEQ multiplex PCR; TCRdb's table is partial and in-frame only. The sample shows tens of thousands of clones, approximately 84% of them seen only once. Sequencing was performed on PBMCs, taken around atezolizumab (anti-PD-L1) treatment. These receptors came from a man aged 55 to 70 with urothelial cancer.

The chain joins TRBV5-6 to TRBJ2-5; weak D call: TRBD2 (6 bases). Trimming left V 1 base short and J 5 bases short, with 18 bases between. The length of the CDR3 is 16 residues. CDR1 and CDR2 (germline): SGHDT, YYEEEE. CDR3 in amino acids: CASSLRRRGAKETQYF. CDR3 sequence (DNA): TGTGCCAGCAGCTTGAGACGGCGGGGCGCAAAGGAGACCCAGTACTTC. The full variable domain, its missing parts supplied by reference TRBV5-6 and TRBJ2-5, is DAGVTQSPTHLIKTRGQQVTLRCSPKSGHDTVSWYQQALGQGPQFIFQYYEEEERQRGNFPDRFSGHQFPNYSSELNVNALLLGDSALYLCASSLRRRGAKETQYFGPGTRLLVL.

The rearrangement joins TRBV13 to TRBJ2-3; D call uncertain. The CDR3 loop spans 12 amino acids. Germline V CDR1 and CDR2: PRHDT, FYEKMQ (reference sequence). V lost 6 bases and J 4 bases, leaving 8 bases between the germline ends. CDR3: CASRRRSDTQYF. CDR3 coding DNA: TGTGCCAGCAGGAGAAGATCAGATACGCAGTATTTT.

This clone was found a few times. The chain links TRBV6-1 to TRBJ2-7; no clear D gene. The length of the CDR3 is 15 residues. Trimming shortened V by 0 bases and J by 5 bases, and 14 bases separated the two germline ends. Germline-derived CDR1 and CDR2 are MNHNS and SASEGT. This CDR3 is CASSEAPRPGNEQYF. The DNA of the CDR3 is TGTGCCAGCAGTGAAGCCCCGAGGCCTGGTAACGAGCAGTACTTC.

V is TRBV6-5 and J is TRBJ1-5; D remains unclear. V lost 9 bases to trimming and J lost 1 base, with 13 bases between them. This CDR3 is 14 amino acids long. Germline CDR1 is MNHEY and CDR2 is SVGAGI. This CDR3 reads CARRLTESNQPQHF. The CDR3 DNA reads TGTGCCAGAAGACTAACAGAAAGCAATCAGCCCCAGCATTTT.

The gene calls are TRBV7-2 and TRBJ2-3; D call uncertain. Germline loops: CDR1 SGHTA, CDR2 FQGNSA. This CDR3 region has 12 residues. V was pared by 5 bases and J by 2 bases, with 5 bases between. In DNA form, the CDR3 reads TGTGCCAGCAGCACCTACACAGATACGCAGTATTTT. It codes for CASSTYTDTQYF.

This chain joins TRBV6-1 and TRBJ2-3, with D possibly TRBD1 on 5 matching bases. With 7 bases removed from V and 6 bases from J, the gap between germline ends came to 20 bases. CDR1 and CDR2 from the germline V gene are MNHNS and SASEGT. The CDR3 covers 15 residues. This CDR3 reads CASTFQLGLGDTQYF. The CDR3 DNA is TGTGCCAGCACCTTCCAGTTGGGGCTGGGGGATACGCAGTATTTT.

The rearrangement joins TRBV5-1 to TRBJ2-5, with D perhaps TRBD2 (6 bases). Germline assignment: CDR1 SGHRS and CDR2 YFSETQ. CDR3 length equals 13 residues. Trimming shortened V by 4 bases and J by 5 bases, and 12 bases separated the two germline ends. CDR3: CASSGGNWETQYF. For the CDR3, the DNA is TGCGCCAGCAGCGGCGGGAATTGGGAGACCCAGTACTTC.

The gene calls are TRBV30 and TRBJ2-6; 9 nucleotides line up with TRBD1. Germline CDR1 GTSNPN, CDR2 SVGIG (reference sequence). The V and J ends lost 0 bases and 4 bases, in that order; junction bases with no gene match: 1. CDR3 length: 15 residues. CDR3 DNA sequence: TGTGCCTGGAGTGTCGGGACAGGGGGGGCCAACGTCCTGACTTTC. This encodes CAWSVGTGGANVLTF.

The CDR3 here is CASSELLAGGTDTQYF. The CDR3 nucleotides are TGTGCCAGCAGCGAGCTACTAGCGGGGGGCACAGATACGCAGTATTTT. The chain recombines TRBV9 with TRBJ2-3; 11 positions agree with TRBD2. V dropped 3 bases and J dropped 1; count of bases not matched to a gene: 4. The germline gives CDR1 SGDLS, CDR2 YYNGEE. The CDR3 extends over 16 amino acids.

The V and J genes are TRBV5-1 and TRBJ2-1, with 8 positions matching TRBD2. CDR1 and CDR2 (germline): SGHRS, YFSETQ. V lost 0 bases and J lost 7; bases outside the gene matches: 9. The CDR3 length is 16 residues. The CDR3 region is CASSLGRLAYFNEQFF. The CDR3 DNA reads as TGCGCCAGCAGCTTGGGGAGACTAGCGTATTTTAATGAGCAGTTCTTC. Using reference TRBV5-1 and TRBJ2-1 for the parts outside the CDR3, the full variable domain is KAGVTQTPRYLIKTRGQQVTLSCSPISGHRSVSWYQQTPGQGLQFLFEYFSETQRNKGNFPGRFSGRQFSNSRSEMNVSTLELGDSALYLCASSLGRLAYFNEQFFGPGTRLTVL.

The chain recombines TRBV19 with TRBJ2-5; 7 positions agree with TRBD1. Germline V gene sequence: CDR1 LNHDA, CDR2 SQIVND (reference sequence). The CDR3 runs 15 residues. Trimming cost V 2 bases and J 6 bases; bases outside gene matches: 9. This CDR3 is CASSISQGVWKTQYF. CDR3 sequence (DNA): TGTGCCAGTAGTATAAGCCAGGGGGTGTGGAAGACCCAGTACTTC.

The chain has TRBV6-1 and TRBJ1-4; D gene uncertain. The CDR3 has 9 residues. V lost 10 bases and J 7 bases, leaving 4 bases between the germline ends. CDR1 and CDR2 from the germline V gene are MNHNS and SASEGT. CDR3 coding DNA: TGTGCCAATATTGAAAAACTGTTTTTT. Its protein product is CANIEKLFF.

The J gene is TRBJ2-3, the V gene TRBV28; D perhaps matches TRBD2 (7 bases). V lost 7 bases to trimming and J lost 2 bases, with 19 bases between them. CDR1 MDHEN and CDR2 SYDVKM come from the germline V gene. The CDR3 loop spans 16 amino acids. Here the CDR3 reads CASKGIAGAFTDTQYF. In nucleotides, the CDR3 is TGTGCCAGCAAGGGAATTGCGGGGGCCTTCACAGATACGCAGTATTTT.

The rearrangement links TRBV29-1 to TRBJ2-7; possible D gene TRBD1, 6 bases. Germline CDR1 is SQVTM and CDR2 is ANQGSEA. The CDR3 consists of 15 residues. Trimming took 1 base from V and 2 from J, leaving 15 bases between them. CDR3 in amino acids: CSVEGLTGHTYEQYF. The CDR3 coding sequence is TGCAGCGTTGAAGGCCTGACAGGTCATACCTACGAGCAGTACTTC.

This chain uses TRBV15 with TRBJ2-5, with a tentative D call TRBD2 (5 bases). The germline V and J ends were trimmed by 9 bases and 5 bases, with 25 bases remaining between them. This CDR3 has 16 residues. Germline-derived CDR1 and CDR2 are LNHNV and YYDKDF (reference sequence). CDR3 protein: CATSWAGPAVGETQYF. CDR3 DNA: TGTGCCACTAGTTGGGCGGGTCCCGCGGTCGGGGAGACCCAGTACTTC.

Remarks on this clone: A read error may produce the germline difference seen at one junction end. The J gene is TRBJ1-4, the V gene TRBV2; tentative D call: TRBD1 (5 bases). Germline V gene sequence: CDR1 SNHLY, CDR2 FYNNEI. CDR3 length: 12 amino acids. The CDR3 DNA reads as TGTGCCCGCAGGGAGGGGATAGAAAAACTGTTTTTT. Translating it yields CARREGIEKLFF.

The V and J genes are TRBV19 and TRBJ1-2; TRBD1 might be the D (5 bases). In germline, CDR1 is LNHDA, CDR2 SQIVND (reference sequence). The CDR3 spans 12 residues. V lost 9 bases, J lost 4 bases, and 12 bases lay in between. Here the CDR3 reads CASRLGGYGYTF. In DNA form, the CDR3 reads TGTGCCAGCCGATTGGGGGGCTATGGCTACACCTTC.